The source of this T cell receptor beta chain is a study of blood T cell repertoires in COVID-19. Study-level information: Sources were T cells, B-cell-depleted T cells, or PBMCs; the material itself was cDNA or gDNA.

Allocation to cohorts depended on clinical history reported by the participants. In the 2 weeks before study entry, exposed participants met a COVID-19 case, which was PCR-confirmed or clinician-diagnosed. TCRdb's table, derived via immunoSEQ multiplex PCR, lists solely in-frame clones and lacks some. The table has roughly 280,000 clones, less than 95% seen once. This sequence originates from a man between 35 and 55 years old who had been exposed to COVID-19. Sequencing was done on a sample of PBMCs or T cells enriched from blood (not recorded which).

The CDR3, as DNA: TGTGCCAGCAGCTTATCTGTGAACACTGAAGCTTTCTTT. It specifies CASSLSVNTEAFF. The rearrangement joins TRBV7-7 to TRBJ1-1; D is unclear. CDR3 length: 13 residues. Trimming stripped 2 bases from V and 0 bases from J, with 4 bases between. Germline values: CDR1 SSHAT, CDR2 FNYEAQ (reference sequence).